Listed here are 19 T cell receptor beta chains from one sample, sequenced in a study of identical twins. TCRdb redid the calling of the 5' RACE reads with MiXCR, one entry per CDR3 protein. The table shows hundreds of thousands of distinct CDR3 sequences, with about 12% occurring only once. The sample was also linked to a second study, of yellow fever vaccine responses in identical twins.

The material sequenced was PBMCs. The source of these receptors is a woman in her late teens or twenties in good health.

The chain recombines TRBV29-1 with TRBJ2-7, with 9 bases aligning to TRBD1. V lost 4 bases, J lost 7 bases, and 2 bases stayed unmatched. The germline V gene encodes CDR1 SQVTM and CDR2 ANQGSEA. The length of the CDR3 is 11 residues. The CDR3 protein is CSVGQGGEQYV. As DNA, the CDR3 is TGCAGCGTTGGACAGGGGGGTGAGCAGTACGTC.

The chain recombines TRBV27 with TRBJ2-5; the D call may be TRBD1 or TRBD2 (5 bases each). The CDR3 runs 16 residues. The V gene's germline CDR1 is MNHEY and CDR2 SMNVEV (reference sequence). V dropped 1 base and J dropped 3 bases, with 15 bases sitting between them. This CDR3 is CASSLYSQGRKETQYF. The DNA of the CDR3 is TGTGCCAGCAGTTTATACTCCCAGGGACGGAAAGAGACCCAGTACTTC.

The chain employs TRBV20-1 and TRBJ2-3, with D perhaps given as TRBD1 or TRBD2 (6 bases each). The CDR3 runs 16 residues. Germline V gene lookup returns CDR1 DFQATT and CDR2 SNEGSKA (reference sequence). V was cut by 0 bases and J by 1 base, with 14 bases left in between. Written as DNA, the CDR3 is TGCAGTGCTAGAGATGGAGGGGGTTTTGGCACAGATACGCAGTATTTT. As protein: CSARDGGGFGTDTQYF.

The sample holds a few counts of this clonotype. The chain recombines TRBV3-1 with TRBJ1-5; D gene ambiguous. From germline, CDR1 is LGHDT and CDR2 YNNKEL (reference sequence). The V and J ends lost 4 bases and 5 bases respectively, with 9 bases between them. The CDR3 totals 13 residues. CDR3 nucleotide sequence: TGTGCCAGCAGCCGGGGATTAGATCAGCCCCAGCATTTT. Amino acids: CASSRGLDQPQHF.

This clonotype was counted a few times. CDR3 nucleotides: TGTGCCAGCAAAGGGGATCGGAGGTGGTCACCCCTCCACTTT. Its protein is CASKGDRRWSPLHF. V and J are TRBV25-1 and TRBJ1-6; tentative D call: TRBD1 (5 bases). The CDR3 loop spans 14 amino acids. Germline CDR1 reads MGHDK; CDR2 reads SYGVNS. Trimming took off 7 bases at V and 10 bases at J, with 17 bases between the two ends. Full variable domain (rest looked up from reference TRBV25-1 and TRBJ1-6): EADIYQTPRYLVIGTGKKITLECSQTMGHDKMYWYQQDPGMELHLIHYSYGVNSTEKGDLSSESTVSRIRTEHFPLTLESARPSHTSQYLCASKGDRRWSPLHFGNGTRLTVT.

This clonotype has a count of ten or more. This chain links TRBV2 with TRBJ2-1; TRBD1 or TRBD2 may be the D gene (5 bases each). V dropped 7 bases and J dropped 4 bases, with 14 bases sitting between them. CDR3 length: 14 amino acids. Per the germline V gene, CDR1 is SNHLY and CDR2 is FYNNEI. The CDR3 DNA reads as TGTGCCAGCACGGCTAGAGAGGGGTACAATGAGCAGTTCTTC. This translates into CASTAREGYNEQFF.

The V gene is TRBV4-1, the J gene TRBJ1-2, with D possibly being TRBD1 (5 bases). The CDR3 loop spans 12 amino acids. The V end lost 5 bases, the J end lost 8 bases, and 12 bases lay between the germline ends. In germline, CDR1 is MGHRA, CDR2 YSYEKL. This chain's CDR3 is CASSALRDGYTF. For the CDR3, the DNA is TGCGCCAGCAGCGCGCTCAGGGACGGCTACACCTTC.

This clonotype was observed a few times. The genes are TRBV25-1 and TRBJ1-2; maybe TRBD1 (6 bases). CDR1 MGHDK and CDR2 SYGVNS come from the germline V gene. The CDR3 sequence is 15 residues long. Deletions cut 1 base from V and 4 bases from J, with 13 bases between. The CDR3 region is CASSEWSQGFYGYTF. DNA of the CDR3: TGTGCCAGCAGTGAATGGTCACAGGGATTCTATGGCTACACCTTC.

This clonotype was recorded a few times. This chain connects TRBV2 to TRBJ1-5, with 7 positions matching TRBD1. The CDR3 covers 13 residues. Losses at the gene ends were 7 bases for V and 4 bases for J; bases not matched to a gene: 4. Germline V gene data show CDR1 as SNHLY and CDR2 as FYNNEI. The CDR3 sequence is CASKETGNQPQHF. The DNA of the CDR3 is TGTGCCAGCAAGGAGACAGGGAATCAGCCCCAGCATTTT.

This clonotype was counted between two and nine times. The V gene is TRBV4-1, the J gene TRBJ2-1, with 11 bases fitting TRBD2. Trimming removed 5 bases from V and 2 bases from J; junction bases left unmatched: 5. This CDR3 is 16 amino acids long. From germline, CDR1 is MGHRA and CDR2 YSYEKL. CDR3 sequence reads: CASSNPSGGPYNEQFF. The CDR3 DNA reads as TGCGCCAGCAGCAATCCTAGCGGGGGGCCCTACAATGAGCAGTTCTTC.

The chain is built from TRBV11-2 and TRBJ2-7, with 8 bases matching TRBD2. Germline V gives CDR1 SGHAT, CDR2 FQNNGV. This CDR3 is built from 15 residues. The ends lost 5 bases at V and 5 bases at J; junction bases unmatched: 11. CDR3 residues: CASSSGNSGVHEQYV. The CDR3 bases are TGTGCCAGCAGCAGCGGTAATAGCGGGGTTCACGAGCAGTACGTC.

The rearrangement joins TRBV5-4 to TRBJ2-5; TRBD1 aligns across 8 bases. Germline V gene data show CDR1 as SGHNT and CDR2 as YYREEE (reference sequence). The V and J ends lost 2 bases and 5 bases, in that order; junction bases with no gene match: 8. This CDR3 is built from 15 residues. The CDR3 region is CASSFGQGLSETQYF. DNA for the CDR3: TGTGCCAGCAGCTTTGGACAGGGTCTTTCGGAGACCCAGTACTTC.

V usage is TRBV12-3 or TRBV12-4 and J usage is TRBJ2-1; 7 nucleotides line up with TRBD1. Trimming took 5 bases from V and 6 from J; bases not matched to a gene: 19. CDR3 length equals 18 residues. The CDR3 DNA reads TGTGCCAGCAGTCCGAACAGGGGCTACGATCCGATTAGCAATGAGCAGTTCTTC. Translating gives CASSPNRGYDPISNEQFF.

The genes are TRBV5-1 and TRBJ2-7; D gene unclear. The V gene lost 2 bases and the J gene lost 3 bases, with 15 bases spanning the gap. This CDR3 comprises 15 residues. Germline values: CDR1 SGHRS, CDR2 YFSETQ. This CDR3 reads CASSFPRTPYYEQYV. The DNA for the CDR3 is TGCGCCAGCAGCTTTCCCAGGACCCCCTACTACGAGCAGTACGTC.

This clonotype was detected a few times. This sequence joins TRBV3-1 and TRBJ2-1; TRBD2 aligns across 14 bases. This CDR3 region has 16 residues. J lost 6 bases, V lost 4 bases, and 5 bases had no gene match. CDR1 and CDR2 from the germline V gene are LGHDT and YNNKEL (reference sequence). The CDR3 is CASSPTGTSGSNEQFF. The CDR3 nucleotides are TGTGCCAGCAGCCCCACCGGGACTAGCGGGAGCAATGAGCAGTTCTTC.

This clonotype appeared many times. This sequence joins TRBV5-1 and TRBJ2-7; 7 nucleotides align to TRBD2. The CDR3 consists of 15 residues. Germline-derived CDR1 and CDR2 are SGHRS and YFSETQ. V dropped 4 bases and J dropped 5; count of bases not matched to a gene: 12. The DNA for the CDR3 is TGCGCCAGCAGCCAACCCTCAGGCGGGAGTAACGAGCAGTACTTC. It encodes CASSQPSGGSNEQYF.

The chain employs TRBV20-1 and TRBJ2-5; 10 nucleotides match TRBD2. Trimming removed 0 bases from V and 1 base from J; junction bases left unmatched: 8. Germline loops: CDR1 DFQATT, CDR2 SNEGSKA (reference sequence). This CDR3 contains 17 residues. CDR3: CSARDAASGSFQETQYF. CDR3 in DNA: TGCAGTGCTAGAGATGCTGCTAGCGGGAGCTTCCAAGAGACCCAGTACTTC.

This clonotype was counted only a few times. The chain combines TRBV11-2 with TRBJ2-1; D perhaps matches TRBD2 (6 bases). CDR3 length: 16 residues. Germline CDR1 is SGHAT and CDR2 is FQNNGV. V lost 1 base to trimming and J lost 5 bases, with 15 bases between them. The CDR3 reads CASSLGGGAINNEQFF. CDR3 DNA: TGTGCCAGCAGCTTAGGTGGCGGGGCCATAAACAATGAGCAGTTCTTC.

This clonotype was seen only a few times. The chain is built from TRBV27 and TRBJ1-6; possibly TRBD1 for D (5 bases). From germline, CDR1 is MNHEY and CDR2 SMNVEV (reference sequence). The CDR3 covers 16 residues. With 3 bases removed from V and 6 bases from J, the gap between germline ends came to 15 bases. The CDR3 loop is CASSFLSGRGNSPLHF. In nucleotides, the CDR3 is TGTGCCAGCAGTTTCCTTTCGGGGCGCGGTAATTCACCCCTCCACTTT.